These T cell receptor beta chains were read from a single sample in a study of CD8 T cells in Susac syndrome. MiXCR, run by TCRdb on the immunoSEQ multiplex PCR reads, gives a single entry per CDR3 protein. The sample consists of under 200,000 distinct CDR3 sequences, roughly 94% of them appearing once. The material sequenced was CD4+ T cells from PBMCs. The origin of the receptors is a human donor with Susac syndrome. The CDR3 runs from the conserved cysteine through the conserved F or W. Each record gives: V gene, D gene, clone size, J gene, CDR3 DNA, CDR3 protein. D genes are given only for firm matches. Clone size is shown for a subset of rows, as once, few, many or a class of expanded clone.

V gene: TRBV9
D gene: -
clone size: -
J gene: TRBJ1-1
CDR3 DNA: TGTGCCAGCAGCGTAAGGGGAGAGGGGGTAGCTTTCTTT
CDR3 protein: CASSVRGEGVAFF

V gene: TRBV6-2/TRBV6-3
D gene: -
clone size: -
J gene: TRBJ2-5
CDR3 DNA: TGTGCCAGCAGTTACTCGTCTAGCCAAGAGACCCAGTACTTC
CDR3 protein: CASSYSSSQETQYF

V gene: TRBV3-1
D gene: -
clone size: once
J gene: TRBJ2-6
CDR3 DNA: TGTGCCAGCAGCCAAGGGGGGGGGACAGGAGCCTCTGGGGCCAACGTCCTGACTTTC
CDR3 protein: CASSQGGGTGASGANVLTF

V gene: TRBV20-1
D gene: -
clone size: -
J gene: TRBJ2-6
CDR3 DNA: TGCAGTGCTAGAGACAGGGAAAAATCTGGGGCCAACGTCCTGACTTTC
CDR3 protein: CSARDREKSGANVLTF

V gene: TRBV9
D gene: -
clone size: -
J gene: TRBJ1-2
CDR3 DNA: TGTGCCAGCAGCGTAGATCTGGAGAGAGGCTACACCTTC
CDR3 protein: CASSVDLERGYTF

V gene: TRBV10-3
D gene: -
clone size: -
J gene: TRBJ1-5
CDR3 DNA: TGTGCCATCAGTGAGACGGATCAGCCCCAGCATTTT
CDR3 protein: CAISETDQPQHF

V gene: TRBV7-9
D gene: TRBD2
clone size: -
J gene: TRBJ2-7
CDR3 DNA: TGTGCCAGCAGCTTAACTAGCGGGTCCTACGAGCAGTACTTC
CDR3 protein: CASSLTSGSYEQYF

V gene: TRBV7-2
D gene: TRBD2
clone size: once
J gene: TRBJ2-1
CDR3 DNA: TGTGCCAGCAGCTTAGGGCGGACTAGGAATGAGCAGTTCTTC
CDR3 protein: CASSLGRTRNEQFF

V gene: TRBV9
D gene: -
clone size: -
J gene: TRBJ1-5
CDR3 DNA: TGTGCCAGCAGCGCTGGACAGTATCAGCCCCAGCATTTT
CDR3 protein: CASSAGQYQPQHF

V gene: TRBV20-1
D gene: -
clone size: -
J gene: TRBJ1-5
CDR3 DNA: TGCAGTGCTATCAGGGGCTGGGATCAGCCCCAGCATTTT
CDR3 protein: CSAIRGWDQPQHF

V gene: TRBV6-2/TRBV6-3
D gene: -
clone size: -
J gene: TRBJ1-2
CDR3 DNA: TGTGCCAGCACTAACGGTGGCAGTCTGGGCTACACCTTC
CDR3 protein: CASTNGGSLGYTF

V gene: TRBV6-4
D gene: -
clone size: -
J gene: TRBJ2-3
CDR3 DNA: TGTGCCAGCAGTATTCGGGAAGGCACAGATACGCAGTATTTT
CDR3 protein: CASSIREGTDTQYF

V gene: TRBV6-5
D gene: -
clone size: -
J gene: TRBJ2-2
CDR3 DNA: TGTGCCAGCAGGCCCCTTACCGGGGAGCTGTTTTTT
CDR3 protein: CASRPLTGELFF

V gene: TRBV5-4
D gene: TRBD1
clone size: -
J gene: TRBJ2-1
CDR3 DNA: TGTGCCAGCGGGGACAGGGGGACATACAATGAGCAGTTCTTC
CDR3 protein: CASGDRGTYNEQFF

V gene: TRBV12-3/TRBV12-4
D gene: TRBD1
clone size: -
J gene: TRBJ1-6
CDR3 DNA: TGTGCCAGCAGCCCCAGGGGGCAAGAATCACCCCTCCACTTT
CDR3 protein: CASSPRGQESPLHF

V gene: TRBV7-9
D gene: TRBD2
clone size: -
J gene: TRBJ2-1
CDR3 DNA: TGTGCCAGCAGCTTAGCAGATTGGGCTAGCGGGGATTACAATGAGCAGTTCTTC
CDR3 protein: CASSLADWASGDYNEQFF

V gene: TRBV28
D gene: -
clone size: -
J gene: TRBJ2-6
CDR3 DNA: TGTGCCAGCAGTTTTGCCCGAGACCCTGGGGCCAACGTCCTGACTTTC
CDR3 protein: CASSFARDPGANVLTF